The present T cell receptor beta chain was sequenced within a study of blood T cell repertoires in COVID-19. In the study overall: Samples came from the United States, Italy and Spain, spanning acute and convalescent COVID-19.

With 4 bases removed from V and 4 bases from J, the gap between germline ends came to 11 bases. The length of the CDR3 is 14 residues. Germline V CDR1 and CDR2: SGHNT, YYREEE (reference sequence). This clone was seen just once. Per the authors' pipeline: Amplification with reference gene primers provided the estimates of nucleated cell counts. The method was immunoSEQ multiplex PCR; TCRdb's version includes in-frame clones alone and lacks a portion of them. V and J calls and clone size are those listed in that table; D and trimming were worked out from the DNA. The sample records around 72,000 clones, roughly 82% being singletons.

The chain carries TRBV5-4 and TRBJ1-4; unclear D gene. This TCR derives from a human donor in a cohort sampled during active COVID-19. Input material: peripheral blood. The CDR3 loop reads CASSAGGNNEKLFF. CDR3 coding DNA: TGTGCCAGCAGCGCCGGCGGCAATAATGAAAAACTGTTTTTT.